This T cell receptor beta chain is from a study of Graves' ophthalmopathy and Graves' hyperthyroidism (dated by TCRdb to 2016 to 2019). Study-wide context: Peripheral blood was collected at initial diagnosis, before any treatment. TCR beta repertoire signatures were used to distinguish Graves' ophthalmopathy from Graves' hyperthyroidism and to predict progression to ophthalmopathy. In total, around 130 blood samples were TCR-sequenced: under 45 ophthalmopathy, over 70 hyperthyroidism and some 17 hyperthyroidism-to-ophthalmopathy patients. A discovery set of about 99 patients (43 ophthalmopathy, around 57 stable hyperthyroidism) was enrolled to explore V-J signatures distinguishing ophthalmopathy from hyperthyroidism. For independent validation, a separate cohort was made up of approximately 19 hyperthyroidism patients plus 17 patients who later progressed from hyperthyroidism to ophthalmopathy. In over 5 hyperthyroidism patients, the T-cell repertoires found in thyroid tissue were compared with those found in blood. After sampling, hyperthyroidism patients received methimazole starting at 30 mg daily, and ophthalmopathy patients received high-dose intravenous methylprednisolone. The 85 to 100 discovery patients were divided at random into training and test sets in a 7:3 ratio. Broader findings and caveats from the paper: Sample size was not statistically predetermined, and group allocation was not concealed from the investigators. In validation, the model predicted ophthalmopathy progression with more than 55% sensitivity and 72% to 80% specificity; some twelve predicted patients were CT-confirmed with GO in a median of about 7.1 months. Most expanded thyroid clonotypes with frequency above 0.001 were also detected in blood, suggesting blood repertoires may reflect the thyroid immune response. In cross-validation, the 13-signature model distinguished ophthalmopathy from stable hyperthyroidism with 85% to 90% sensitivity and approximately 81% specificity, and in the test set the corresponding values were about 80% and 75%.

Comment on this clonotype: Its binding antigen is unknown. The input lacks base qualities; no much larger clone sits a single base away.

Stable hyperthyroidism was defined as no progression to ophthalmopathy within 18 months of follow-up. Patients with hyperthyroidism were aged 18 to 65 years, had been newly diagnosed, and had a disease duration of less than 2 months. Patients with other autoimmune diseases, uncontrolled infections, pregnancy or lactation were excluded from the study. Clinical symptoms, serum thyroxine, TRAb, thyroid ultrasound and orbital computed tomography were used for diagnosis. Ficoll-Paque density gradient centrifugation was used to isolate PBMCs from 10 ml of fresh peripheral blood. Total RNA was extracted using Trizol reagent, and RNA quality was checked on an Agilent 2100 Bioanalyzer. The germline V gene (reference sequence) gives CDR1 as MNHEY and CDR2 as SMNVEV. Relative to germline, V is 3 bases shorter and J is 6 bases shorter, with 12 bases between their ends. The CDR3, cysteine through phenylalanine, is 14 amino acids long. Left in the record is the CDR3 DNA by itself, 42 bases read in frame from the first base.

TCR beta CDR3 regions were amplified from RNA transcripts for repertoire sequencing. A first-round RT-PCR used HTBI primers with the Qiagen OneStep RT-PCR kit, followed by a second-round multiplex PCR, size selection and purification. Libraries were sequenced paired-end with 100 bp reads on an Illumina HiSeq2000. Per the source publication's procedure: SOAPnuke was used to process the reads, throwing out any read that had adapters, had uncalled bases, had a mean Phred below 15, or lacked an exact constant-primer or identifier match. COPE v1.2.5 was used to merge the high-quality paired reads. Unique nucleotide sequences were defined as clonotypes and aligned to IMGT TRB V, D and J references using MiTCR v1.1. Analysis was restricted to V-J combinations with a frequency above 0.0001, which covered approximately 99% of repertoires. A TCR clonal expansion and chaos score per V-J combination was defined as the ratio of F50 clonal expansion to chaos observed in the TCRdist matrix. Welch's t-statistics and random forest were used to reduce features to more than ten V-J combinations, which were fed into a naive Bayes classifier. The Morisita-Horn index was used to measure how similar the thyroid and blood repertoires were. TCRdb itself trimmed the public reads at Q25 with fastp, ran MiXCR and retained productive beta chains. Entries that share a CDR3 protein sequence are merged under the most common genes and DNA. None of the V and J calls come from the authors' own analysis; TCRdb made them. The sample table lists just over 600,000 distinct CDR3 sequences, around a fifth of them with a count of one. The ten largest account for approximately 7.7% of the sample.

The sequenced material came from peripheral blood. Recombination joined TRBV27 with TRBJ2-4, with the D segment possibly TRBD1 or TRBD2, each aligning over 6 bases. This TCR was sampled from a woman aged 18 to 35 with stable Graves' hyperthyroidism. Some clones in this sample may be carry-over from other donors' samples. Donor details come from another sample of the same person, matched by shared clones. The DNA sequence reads TGTGCCAGCAGTTTGCTCAGGGGAGGAAACATTCAGTACTTC. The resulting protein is CASSLLRGGNIQYF.